This T cell receptor (beta chain) was recovered during a study of shared clonotypes between healthy human individuals. Each cell subset's genomic DNA was divided evenly among several immunoSEQ plates. As processed by the authors: Filtering differed since immunoSEQ provided only junctions, with no quality scores. Generated by immunoSEQ multiplex PCR, the TCRdb table keeps only in-frame clones and is missing some. The V and J calls and clone size are taken from that table; D and trimming were inferred from the DNA. The table includes about 490,000 clones, around 79% detected once. There are 15 residues in the CDR3. The germline gives CDR1 LGHNA, CDR2 YSLEER. V was shortened by 0 bases and J by 6 bases, with 12 bases between the two germline ends.

This rearrangement joins TRBV4-3 to TRBJ2-1, with a tentative D call TRBD2 (5 bases). This TCR was sampled from a woman aged 40 to 50 in good health. Some clones in this sample may be carry-over from other donors' samples. Sample: PBMCs. The CDR3 loop reads CASSQDPLAPNEQFF. CDR3 bases: TGCGCCAGCAGCCAAGACCCTCTAGCTCCCAATGAGCAGTTCTTC.